The rows below give T cell receptor beta chains drawn from one sample of a study of cytomegalovirus exposure and HLA in healthy donors. The data were produced by immunoSEQ multiplex PCR, yet TCRdb's version contains in-frame clones alone and is incomplete. The table lists 140,000 or so clones, roughly three quarters of them singletons. The sequenced material came from PBMCs. The receptors come from a man aged 55 to 70 in good health and CMV-seronegative. Both conserved end residues are part of each CDR3. Each record gives: J gene, clone size, D gene, V gene, CDR3 DNA, CDR3 protein. D genes are given only for firm matches. Size tells how often a clone was seen (once, few, many) or the class of an expanded clone, and some rows leave it out.

J: TRBJ2-5; size: NA; D: TRBD1; V: TRBV29-1; DNA: TGCAGCGGCAGACAGGGGGAAGAGACCCAGTACTTC; CDR3: CSGRQGEETQYF
J: TRBJ2-7; size: NA; D: TRBD1; V: TRBV28; DNA: TGTGCCACCTGCCCCCACGGACAGGGGCAAACCTACGAGCAGTACTTC; CDR3: CATCPHGQGQTYEQYF
J: TRBJ2-2; size: NA; D: TRBD2; V: TRBV6-1; DNA: TGTGCCAGCAGTGACCTAGCGGGAGTCGGGGAGCTGTTTTTT; CDR3: CASSDLAGVGELFF
J: TRBJ2-7; size: NA; D: NA; V: TRBV28; DNA: TGTGCCAGCAGTTGGGGACAACGGTTTCGCTACGAGCAGTACTTC; CDR3: CASSWGQRFRYEQYF
J: TRBJ2-1; size: NA; D: NA; V: TRBV7-2; DNA: TGTGCCAGCAGCTTAGGAGGTAGCGGCAATGAGCAGTTCTTC; CDR3: CASSLGGSGNEQFF
J: TRBJ2-3; size: NA; D: NA; V: TRBV6-6; DNA: TGTGCCAGCAGTTTAAAAGATACGCAGTATTTT; CDR3: CASSLKDTQYF
J: TRBJ1-2; size: NA; D: NA; V: TRBV11-2; DNA: TGTGCCAGCAGCTTAGGGCAGGCTTCTAACTATGGCTACACCTTC; CDR3: CASSLGQASNYGYTF
J: TRBJ1-5; size: few; D: TRBD1; V: TRBV2; DNA: TGTGCCAGCAGTGATCCGATGTGGACAGGGGGCAACAGCAATCAGCCCCAGCATTTT; CDR3: CASSDPMWTGGNSNQPQHF
J: TRBJ2-7; size: few; D: NA; V: TRBV15; DNA: TGTGCCACCAGCATGATAGACAGCCACTCTCAGTACTTC; CDR3: CATSMIDSHSQYF
J: TRBJ2-7; size: NA; D: TRBD2; V: TRBV5-1; DNA: TGCGCCAGCAGCCCGGGGGCTAGCGGGAGCTACGAGCAGTACTTC; CDR3: CASSPGASGSYEQYF
J: TRBJ1-3; size: NA; D: NA; V: TRBV5-1; DNA: TGCGCCAGCAGCTTCGAGCCTGCAACTGGAAACACCATATATTTT; CDR3: CASSFEPATGNTIYF
J: TRBJ1-2; size: few; D: NA; V: TRBV28; DNA: TGTGCCACCACAGAGGGATTGGACTATGGCTACACCTTC; CDR3: CATTEGLDYGYTF
J: TRBJ2-1; size: NA; D: NA; V: TRBV11-2; DNA: TGTGCCAGCAGCCTTAACAGAAACAATGAGCAGTTCTTC; CDR3: CASSLNRNNEQFF
J: TRBJ2-5; size: NA; D: TRBD1; V: TRBV5-6; DNA: TGTGCCAGCAGCCATGGACAGGGTGGGAAAGAGACCCAGTACTTC; CDR3: CASSHGQGGKETQYF
J: TRBJ1-1; size: NA; D: NA; V: TRBV27; DNA: TGTGCCAGCAGTCTCCGACAGGCCACCCCGAACACTGAAGCTTTCTTT; CDR3: CASSLRQATPNTEAFF
J: TRBJ1-1; size: NA; D: NA; V: TRBV7-9; DNA: TGTTCCAGCAGCTTGACAAACACTGAAGCTTTCTTT; CDR3: CSSSLTNTEAFF
J: TRBJ1-1; size: few; D: NA; V: TRBV9; DNA: TGTGCCAGCAGCGTAGTTCTCCGGGGGACTGAAGCTTTCTTT; CDR3: CASSVVLRGTEAFF
J: TRBJ1-2; size: once; D: TRBD1; V: TRBV5-1; DNA: TGCGCCAGCAGCTCGGACAGGGACCTCTATGGCTACACCTTC; CDR3: CASSSDRDLYGYTF
J: TRBJ2-1; size: NA; D: NA; V: TRBV6-1; DNA: TGTGCCAGCAGCCTTCGGACAGAATTTTACAATGAGCAGTTCTTC; CDR3: CASSLRTEFYNEQFF
J: TRBJ2-3; size: NA; D: TRBD2; V: TRBV9; DNA: TGTGCCAGCAGCGCCCTTAGCGGGAAAGGGGATACGCAGTATTTT; CDR3: CASSALSGKGDTQYF
J: TRBJ2-7; size: NA; D: NA; V: TRBV6-1; DNA: TGTGCCAGCAGTAGGACACCCGCCTACGAGCAGTACTTC; CDR3: CASSRTPAYEQYF
J: TRBJ2-7; size: NA; D: NA; V: TRBV19; DNA: TGTGCCAGTAGTATAGAAGCGGGTTCCGGGGACGAGCAGTACTTC; CDR3: CASSIEAGSGDEQYF
J: TRBJ1-1; size: few; D: NA; V: TRBV7-2; DNA: TGTGCCAGCAGCTTCTTCGGGGGTGAAGCTTTCTTT; CDR3: CASSFFGGEAFF
J: TRBJ1-5; size: NA; D: NA; V: TRBV6-1; DNA: TGTGCCAGCAGTCGGACAGATCGAGATCAGCCCCAGCATTTT; CDR3: CASSRTDRDQPQHF
J: TRBJ1-6; size: NA; D: NA; V: TRBV7-2; DNA: TGTGCCAGCAGCTTAGATACCCAGGGGTTGGATTCACCCCTCCACTTT; CDR3: CASSLDTQGLDSPLHF
J: TRBJ2-7; size: once; D: TRBD1; V: TRBV28; DNA: TGTGCCAGCAGCTCCGGGACAGTGACCTACGAGCAGTACTTC; CDR3: CASSSGTVTYEQYF
J: TRBJ1-1; size: NA; D: TRBD1; V: TRBV6-1; DNA: TGTGCCAGCAGTGTAGACAGGGGGAACACTGAAGCTTTCTTT; CDR3: CASSVDRGNTEAFF
J: TRBJ1-1; size: few; D: TRBD1; V: TRBV19; DNA: TGTGCCAGTAGTACGGACAGGGGGGGCACTGAAGCTTTCTTT; CDR3: CASSTDRGGTEAFF
J: TRBJ2-3; size: NA; D: NA; V: TRBV5-1; DNA: TGCGCCAGCAGCTTGGGACAGGCTAGCACAGATACGCAGTATTTT; CDR3: CASSLGQASTDTQYF
J: TRBJ1-1; size: few; D: TRBD1; V: TRBV15; DNA: TGTGCCACCAGCAGGGAGAGGGGGCACGCCAGCGCTTTCTTT; CDR3: CATSRERGHASAFF
J: TRBJ2-5; size: NA; D: NA; V: TRBV7-9; DNA: TGTGCCAGCAGCTCTCCGGGGTGGGAAGAGACCCAGTACTTC; CDR3: CASSSPGWEETQYF
J: TRBJ2-1; size: NA; D: TRBD1; V: TRBV29-1; DNA: TGCAGCGCCGGACAGGGGGCCAGTGAGCAGTTCTTC; CDR3: CSAGQGASEQFF
J: TRBJ1-4; size: NA; D: TRBD1; V: TRBV2; DNA: TGTGCCAGCTTAAGGGGGCGCGGGGAAAAACTGTTTTTT; CDR3: CASLRGRGEKLFF
J: TRBJ1-6; size: few; D: NA; V: TRBV11-2; DNA: TGTGCCAGCAGTATATCGGATTCACCCCTCCACTTT; CDR3: CASSISDSPLHF
J: TRBJ2-6; size: once; D: TRBD1; V: TRBV27; DNA: TGTGCCAGCAGTAGGGGGACAGTTCAAATTGCCAACGTCCTGACTTTC; CDR3: CASSRGTVQIANVLTF
J: TRBJ1-1; size: NA; D: TRBD1; V: TRBV19; DNA: TGTGCCAGTAGTAGACAGGGCAAAGCCACTGAAGCTTTCTTT; CDR3: CASSRQGKATEAFF
J: TRBJ2-1; size: few; D: NA; V: TRBV14; DNA: TGTGCCAGCAGCCAAGACAGGGCGGGATTGAATGAGCAGTTCTTC; CDR3: CASSQDRAGLNEQFF
J: TRBJ1-1; size: few; D: NA; V: TRBV5-6; DNA: TGTGCCAGCAAGGGGTCGTCAAGGAACACTGAAGCTTTCTTT; CDR3: CASKGSSRNTEAFF
J: TRBJ2-7; size: NA; D: NA; V: TRBV15; DNA: TGTGCCACCAGCTGGGACTGGGATCTAGGCGAGCAGTACTTC; CDR3: CATSWDWDLGEQYF
J: TRBJ1-1; size: few; D: TRBD1; V: TRBV7-3; DNA: TGTGCCAGCAGACAACGGGGGCCAGGGGGTTCGGACACTGAAGCTTTCTTT; CDR3: CASRQRGPGGSDTEAFF
J: TRBJ2-7; size: NA; D: NA; V: TRBV19; DNA: TGTGCCAGTAGTATTTCCTACTCCTACGAGCAGTACTTC; CDR3: CASSISYSYEQYF